The clone carrying this T cell receptor beta chain was found a few times. The target antigen is unknown. Sequencing was performed with immunoSEQ multiplex PCR; in TCRdb, only in-frame clones are kept and a portion is missing. This sample has some 46,000 clones, with roughly 80% found just once. The entry originates in a study of PD-1 blockade in classical Hodgkin lymphoma. Study-wide results and limits: Complete responders started with a diversity level that resembled newly diagnosed patients at baseline. It was reported that newly diagnosed patients had less baseline TCR diversity than healthy donors. Significantly greater TCR diversity emerged by C4D1 in CD4+ cells but not CD8+ cells.

All the patients suffered relapse after autologous stem cell transplantation, and brentuximab vedotin exposure differed. Best overall response was complete response, partial response or progressive disease in these relapsed/refractory classical Hodgkin lymphoma patients. Germline-derived CDR1 and CDR2 are SEHNR and FQNEAQ (reference sequence). This CDR3 comprises 15 residues. The V end was cut by 0 bases, the J end by 7 bases, with 13 bases between. The sequence came from a human donor with classical Hodgkin lymphoma. Sequencing was performed on peripheral blood mononuclear cells (PBMCs), taken before the second cycle of nivolumab. The chain employs TRBV7-9 and TRBJ2-4; D could derive from TRBD1 or TRBD2 (5 bases each). CDR3 nucleotides: TGTGCCAGCAGCTTAGCGGGGGAAGCGGTGAACATTCAGTACTTC. Its protein product is CASSLAGEAVNIQYF.